Each of the 14 T cell receptor beta chains below was sequenced from the same sample in a study of T-cell reconstitution after alpha-beta-depleted transplantation in children. Unique molecular identifiers were incorporated into the prepared TCRbeta library. MiXCR, run by TCRdb on the PCR reads, gives a single entry per CDR3 protein. Of roughly 490,000 distinct CDR3 sequences in the sample, over 10% were seen once. The sample here was PBMCs, mostly from graft donor cells, taken 180 days after TCRalphabeta/CD19-depleted stem cell transplant. These receptors came from a female patient aged 2-15 years who had a stem cell transplant for aplastic anemia, so the T cells may come from the graft donor.

The chain links TRBV6-5 to TRBJ1-5; no definite D call. This CDR3 contains 14 residues. Deletions cut 2 bases from V and 7 bases from J, with 12 bases between. CDR1 and CDR2 from the germline V gene are MNHEY and SVGAGI. The CDR3 bases are TGTGCCAGCAGTTACCTGGCTGGAGGGCAGCCCCAGCATTTT. Translating it yields CASSYLAGGQPQHF.

V and J are TRBV10-3 and TRBJ2-7, with TRBD1 matching over 7 bases. Germline values: CDR1 ENHRY, CDR2 SYGVKD. V lost 7 bases and J lost 4; bases outside the gene matches: 10. The CDR3 has 14 residues. CDR3: CAIKAQTGMYEQYF. Written as DNA, the CDR3 is TGTGCCATCAAGGCCCAGACAGGGATGTACGAGCAGTACTTC.

This clonotype was seen repeatedly, ten times or more. The chain employs TRBV29-1 and TRBJ2-1; 9 bases fit TRBD2. Per germline, CDR1 SQVTM and CDR2 ANQGSEA. There are 14 residues in the CDR3. J lost 8 bases, V lost 1 base, and 6 bases had no gene match. The DNA of the CDR3 is TGCAGCGTTGAAGGGGCTAGCGGGATTGATGAGCAGTTCTTC. It codes for CSVEGASGIDEQFF.

This clonotype occurred a few times. The rearrangement joins TRBV20-1 to TRBJ2-1; 8 bases match TRBD2. The germline gives CDR1 DFQATT, CDR2 SNEGSKA (reference sequence). The CDR3 loop spans 16 amino acids. J lost 2 bases, V lost 1 base, and 7 bases had no gene match. CDR3 sequence reads: CSARGGSGTTYNEQFF. CDR3 nucleotides: TGCAGTGCTAGAGGGGGTAGCGGGACCACCTACAATGAGCAGTTCTTC.

This clonotype was found a few times. This chain connects TRBV7-3 to TRBJ1-2; weak D call: TRBD1 (6 bases). Germline V gene sequence: CDR1 SGHTA, CDR2 FQGTGA. This CDR3 comprises 13 residues. Deletions cut 6 bases from V and 13 bases from J, with 21 bases between. DNA for the CDR3: TGTGCCAGCAGTCACGGTCGGGGGCGGTCATTCACCTTC. It is translated as CASSHGRGRSFTF. Based on the CDR3 plus reference TRBV7-3 and TRBJ1-2, the full variable domain is GAGVSQTPSNKVTEKGKYVELRCDPISGHTALYWYRQSLGQGPEFLIYFQGTGAADDSGLPNDRFFAVRPEGSVSTLKIQRTERGDSAVYLCASSHGRGRSFTFGSGTRLTVV.

In this sample, this clonotype turned up a few times. The chain's CDR3 is CSARAGYTQYF. In DNA form, the CDR3 reads TGCAGTGCTAGGGCGGGCTACACGCAGTATTTT. The chain combines TRBV20-1 with TRBJ2-3, with a tentative D call TRBD2 (5 bases). V was cut by 3 bases and J by 9 bases, with 10 bases left in between. The CDR3 loop spans 11 amino acids. In germline, CDR1 is DFQATT, CDR2 SNEGSKA (reference sequence).

A few counts support this clonotype. The V call is TRBV5-1, the J call TRBJ1-5; tentatively, D is TRBD1 (5 bases). In germline, CDR1 is SGHRS, CDR2 YFSETQ. This CDR3 region has 16 residues. Between the trimmed V and J ends, which lost 0 bases and 2 bases, there was a span of 12 bases. The CDR3 spells CASSLADILRNQPQHF. The CDR3 coding sequence is TGCGCCAGCAGCTTGGCGGACATCCTTCGCAATCAGCCCCAGCATTTT.

This clonotype was recorded many times. The chain uses TRBV7-8 and TRBJ2-7; D gene ambiguous. This CDR3 is 15 amino acids long. Germline V gene sequence: CDR1 SGHVS, CDR2 FQNEAQ. With 5 bases removed from V and 5 bases from J, the gap between germline ends came to 19 bases. CDR3 bases: TGTGCCAGCAGCCCCTCCCCTGAGGCGAGACACGAGCAGTACTTC. This translates into CASSPSPEARHEQYF.

This clonotype was seen a handful of times. This CDR3 reads CATRQSGAWGRTDTQYF. In DNA, the CDR3 is TGTGCCACCCGACAGAGCGGAGCGTGGGGGAGAACAGATACGCAGTATTTT. J is TRBJ2-3 and V is TRBV6-2 or TRBV6-3; either TRBD1 or TRBD2 may supply D (5 bases each). The CDR3 sequence is 17 residues long. Per germline, CDR1 MNHEY and CDR2 SVGEGT. Trimming took off 10 bases at V and 3 bases at J, with 26 bases between the two ends.

This chain uses TRBV11-3 with TRBJ1-1; tentative D call: TRBD1 (6 bases). V was clipped by 5 bases and J by 1 base, with 11 bases between them. Germline assignment: CDR1 SGHNT and CDR2 YENEEA. The CDR3 consists of 14 residues. In nucleotides, the CDR3 is TGTGCCAGCAGCCCTCCGGGACAGAACACTGAAGCTTTCTTT. This gives the protein CASSPPGQNTEAFF. The whole variable domain, filled in from reference TRBV11-3 and TRBJ1-1, reads EAGVVQSPRYKIIEKKQPVAFWCNPISGHNTLYWYLQNLGQGPELLIRYENEEAVDDSQLPKDRFSAERLKGVDSTLKIQPAELGDSAVYLCASSPPGQNTEAFFGQGTRLTVV.

This clonotype was seen ten or more times. This rearrangement joins TRBV27 to TRBJ1-6, with 8 bases matching TRBD1. Trimming took 10 bases from V and 3 from J; bases not matched to a gene: 8. The CDR3 extends over 15 amino acids. Germline lookup yields CDR1 MNHEY and CDR2 SMNVEV (reference sequence). CDR3 amino acids: CATQGARLYNSPLHF. The CDR3 region has the DNA TGTGCCACCCAGGGGGCGCGACTCTATAATTCACCCCTCCACTTT.

This clonotype occurred a few times. V usage is TRBV20-1 and J usage is TRBJ2-3; D is undetermined. Trimming took off 5 bases at V and 0 bases at J, with 12 bases between the two ends. CDR3 size: 14 residues. Looked up from germline, CDR1 is DFQATT and CDR2 is SNEGSKA (reference sequence). CDR3 loop: CSAPIRLSTDTQYF. The CDR3 DNA follows: TGCAGTGCTCCTATCCGACTTAGCACAGATACGCAGTATTTT.

The chain links TRBV5-1 to TRBJ2-3; possible D gene TRBD1, 6 bases. This CDR3 is 15 amino acids long. V was cut by 1 base and J by 2 bases, with 11 bases left in between. Germline loops: CDR1 SGHRS, CDR2 YFSETQ. The CDR3 here is CASSLRQASTDTQYF. In DNA, the CDR3 is TGCGCCAGCAGCTTGCGACAGGCATCCACAGATACGCAGTATTTT.

This clonotype was recorded a few times. At one end the junction does not follow the germline gene, possibly because of a read error. The chain links TRBV11-2 to TRBJ2-3; D gene unclear. The length of the CDR3 is 15 residues. CDR1 SGHAT and CDR2 FQNNGV come from the germline V gene. The CDR3 nucleotides are TGTGCCAGCAGGTTAGAATTTCAGGACACAGATACGCAGTATTTT. It yields the protein CASRLEFQDTDTQYF. The entire variable domain, with the rest obtained from reference TRBV11-2 and TRBJ2-3, is as follows: EAGVAQSPRYKIIEKRQSVAFWCNPISGHATLYWYQQILGQGPKLLIQFQNNGVVDDSQLPKDRFSAERLKGVDSTLKIQPAKLEDSAVYLCASRLEFQDTDTQYFGPGTRLTVL.